This T cell receptor (beta chain) was sequenced in a study of blood T cell repertoires in COVID-19. Germline V gene sequence: CDR1 LGHDT, CDR2 YNNKEL (reference sequence). Deletions cut 0 bases from V and 10 bases from J, with 15 bases between. The CDR3 has 14 amino acids. Assay: immunoSEQ multiplex PCR; the TCRdb copy retains only in-frame clones and omits some. The sample has 130,000 to 150,000 clones; just under 85% are singletons. The gene calls are TRBV3-1 (or the pseudogene TRBV3-2) and TRBJ1-2, with D possibly TRBD1 on 5 matching bases. The clonotype comes from a woman between 40 and 50 years old with active or convalescent COVID-19. Material for sequencing was peripheral blood. Here the CDR3 reads CASSQDRTPRAYTF. The CDR3, as DNA: TGTGCCAGCAGCCAAGATAGGACACCCCGAGCCTACACCTTC.